This TCR beta chain was identified in a study of response to subunit inactivated influenza vaccine. Study-wide points: Every seasonal influenza vaccination brings in few new T cells, the authors suggested.

This clonotype was seen more than once but under ten times. Its antigen is unknown. TCRdb re-called the RT-PCR reads through MiXCR, storing one row per CDR3 protein. There are roughly 670,000 distinct CDR3 sequences in the sample; 12% to 15% occur only once, and roughly 7.6% lies in the top ten. Germline CDR1 is SGDLS and CDR2 is YYNGEE. The CDR3 length is 13 residues. The V end lost 2 bases, the J end lost 6 bases, and 12 bases lay between the germline ends. The input for sequencing was PBMCs from blood, taken roughly 2 weeks before vaccination. V gene TRBV9 combines with J gene TRBJ2-7; D remains ambiguous. The sequence was collected from a man between 50 and 59 years old who received an inactivated influenza vaccine. The CDR3 here is CASSVDGSPEQYF. CDR3 coding DNA: TGTGCCAGCAGCGTTGACGGGTCTCCCGAGCAGTACTTC.